These 6 T cell receptor beta chains originate from one sample sequenced in a study of regulatory T cells in long-lasting Graves disease. Libraries of TCR beta came from iRepertoire HTBI primers plus Arm-PCR of CDR3 regions. TCRdb called the multiplex PCR reads again in MiXCR, with one record for every CDR3 protein. The data contain around 450,000 distinct CDR3 sequences, 20% to 25% of them singletons. Specified time point: persistent/refractory GD, antithyroid drugs over 5 years with positive TRAb. With RNA extracted from PBMCs as input, the TCR library was made. The starting material was peripheral blood mononuclear cells (PBMCs), obtained when the disease was refractory, from a patient treated with antithyroid drugs. Every receptor here comes from a female donor with Graves disease.

The rearrangement uses TRBV6-1 and TRBJ2-4, with D perhaps TRBD2 (6 bases). The V end lost 3 bases, the J end lost 7 bases, and 10 bases lay between the germline ends. This CDR3 is 13 amino acids long. Germline V gives CDR1 MNHNS, CDR2 SASEGT. CDR3 sequence (DNA): TGTGCCAGCAGTGAGGATGGGGGGAACATTCAGTACTTC. As protein: CASSEDGGNIQYF.

The chain uses TRBV18 and TRBJ2-7, with 12 nucleotides matching TRBD2. Germline CDR1 is KGHSH and CDR2 is LQKENI. The CDR3 has 15 amino acids. V gave up 3 bases and J gave up 5 bases; unmatched junction bases: 5. The CDR3 sequence: CASSPTSGRTDEQYF. The CDR3 DNA follows: TGTGCCAGCTCACCGACTAGCGGGAGAACGGACGAGCAGTACTTC.

This clonotype was seen at least ten times. The chain has TRBV20-1 and TRBJ1-5, with TRBD1 matching 8 bases. CDR1 DFQATT and CDR2 SNEGSKA come from the germline V gene (reference sequence). CDR3 length equals 15 residues. V shed 3 bases, J shed 5 bases, and the junction held 9 bases outside the gene matches. CDR3 protein: CSASRDRGDDQPQHF. The DNA for the CDR3 is TGCAGTGCTAGTCGTGACAGGGGTGATGATCAGCCCCAGCATTTT.

V and J are TRBV6-2 or TRBV6-3 and TRBJ1-5; tentative D call: TRBD1 (6 bases). V lost 5 bases and J 4 bases, leaving 18 bases between the germline ends. Germline V gene lookup returns CDR1 MNHEY and CDR2 SVGEGT. This CDR3 spans 16 amino acids. This CDR3 reads CASSEDPGAGNQPQHF. CDR3 nucleotides: TGTGCCAGCAGTGAAGACCCGGGGGCAGGGAATCAGCCCCAGCATTTT.

This clonotype was found many times. The chain couples TRBV20-1 to TRBJ2-7, with TRBD2 matching over 10 bases. Trimming at V came to 0 bases and at J to 1 base, leaving 15 bases not matched to a gene. The CDR3 sequence is 19 residues long. The germline CDR1 and CDR2 sequences are DFQATT and SNEGSKA (reference sequence). The chain's CDR3 is CSARDIEIKAGGISYEQYF. The CDR3, as DNA: TGCAGTGCTAGAGATATAGAAATAAAAGCGGGAGGGATTTCCTACGAGCAGTACTTC.

This clonotype was found a few times. The V call is TRBV7-8, the J call TRBJ2-5; weak D call: TRBD1 (6 bases). The V and J ends lost 1 base and 5 bases respectively, with 11 bases between them. Germline values: CDR1 SGHVS, CDR2 FQNEAQ. There are 14 residues in the CDR3. In DNA, the CDR3 is TGTGCCAGCAGCTTAGTGGGGGCTTGGGAGACCCAGTACTTC. Protein: CASSLVGAWETQYF.